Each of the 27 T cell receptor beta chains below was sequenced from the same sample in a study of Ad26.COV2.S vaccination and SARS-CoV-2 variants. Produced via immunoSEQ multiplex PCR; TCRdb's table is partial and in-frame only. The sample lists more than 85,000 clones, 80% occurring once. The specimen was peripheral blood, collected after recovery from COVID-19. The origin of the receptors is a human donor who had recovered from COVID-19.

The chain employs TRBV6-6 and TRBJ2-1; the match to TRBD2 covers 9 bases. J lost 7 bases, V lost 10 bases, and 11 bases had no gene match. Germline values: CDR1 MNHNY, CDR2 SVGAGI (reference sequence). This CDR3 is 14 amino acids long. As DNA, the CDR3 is TGTGCCACCGACCTCGCGGGGGGGTCTAATGAGCAGTTCTTC. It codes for CATDLAGGSNEQFF.

The CDR3 nucleotides are TGCGCCAGCAGGAGACAGGGGAACACCGGGGAGCTGTTTTTT. Amino acid sequence: CASRRQGNTGELFF. The rearrangement links TRBV5-1 to TRBJ2-2, with 7 bases identical to TRBD1. The trim removed 5 bases at V and 1 base at J, leaving 2 bases unmatched. Germline-derived CDR1 and CDR2 are SGHRS and YFSETQ. The CDR3 is made up of 14 amino acids. The full variable domain, with the rest looked up from reference TRBV5-1 and TRBJ2-2, is KAGVTQTPRYLIKTRGQQVTLSCSPISGHRSVSWYQQTPGQGLQFLFEYFSETQRNKGNFPGRFSGRQFSNSRSEMNVSTLELGDSALYLCASRRQGNTGELFFGEGSRLTVL.

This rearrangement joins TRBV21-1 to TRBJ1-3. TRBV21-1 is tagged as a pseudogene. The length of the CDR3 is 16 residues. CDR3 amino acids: CASSLHLQHARNTIYF. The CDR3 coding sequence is TGTGCCAGCAGTTTACACTTACAACACGCACGAAACACCATATATTTT.

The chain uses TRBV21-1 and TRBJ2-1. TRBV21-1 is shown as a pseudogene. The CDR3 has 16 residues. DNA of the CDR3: TGTGCCAGCAGCGGAGTCCGGGCCAGCTCCTACAATGAGCAGTTCTTC. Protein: CASSGVRASSYNEQFF.

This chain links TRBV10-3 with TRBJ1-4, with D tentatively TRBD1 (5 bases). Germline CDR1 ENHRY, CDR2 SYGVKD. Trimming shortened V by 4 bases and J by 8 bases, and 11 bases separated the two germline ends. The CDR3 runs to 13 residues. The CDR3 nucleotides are TGTGCCATCAGTGCGGGGGTCGGGGAAAAACTGTTTTTT. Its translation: CAISAGVGEKLFF.

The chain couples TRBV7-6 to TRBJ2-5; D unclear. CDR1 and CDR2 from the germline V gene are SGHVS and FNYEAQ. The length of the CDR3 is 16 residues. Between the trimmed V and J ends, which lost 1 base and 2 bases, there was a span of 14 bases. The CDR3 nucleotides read TGTGCCAGCAGCTTAGGTCGGAGAATAGAACAAGAGACCCAGTACTTC. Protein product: CASSLGRRIEQETQYF.

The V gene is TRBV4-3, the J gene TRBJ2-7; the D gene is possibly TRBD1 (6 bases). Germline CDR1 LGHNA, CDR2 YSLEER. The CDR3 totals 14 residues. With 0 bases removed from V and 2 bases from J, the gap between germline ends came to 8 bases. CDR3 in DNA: TGCGCCAGCAGCCAAGATCAGGGGCCCTACGAGCAGTACTTC. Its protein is CASSQDQGPYEQYF.

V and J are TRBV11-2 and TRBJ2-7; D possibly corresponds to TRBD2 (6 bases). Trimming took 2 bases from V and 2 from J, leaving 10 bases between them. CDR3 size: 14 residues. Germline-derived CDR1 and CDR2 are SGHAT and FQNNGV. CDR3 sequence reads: CASSLSGGPYEQYF. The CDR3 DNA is TGTGCCAGCAGCTTATCCGGGGGTCCCTACGAGCAGTACTTC.

The CDR3: CALGTVVPSSYNSPLHF. As DNA, the CDR3 is TGTGCCCTAGGAACGGTAGTGCCTAGCTCCTATAATTCACCCCTCCACTTT. The rearrangement links TRBV19 to TRBJ1-6, with unresolved D. The V gene lost 11 bases and the J gene lost 0 bases, with 20 bases spanning the gap. This CDR3 has 17 residues. The germline CDR1 and CDR2 sequences are LNHDA and SQIVND (reference sequence).

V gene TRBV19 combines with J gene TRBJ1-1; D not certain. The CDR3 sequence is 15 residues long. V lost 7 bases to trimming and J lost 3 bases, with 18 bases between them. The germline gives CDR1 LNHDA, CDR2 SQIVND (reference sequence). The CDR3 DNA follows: TGTGCCAGTACCCGGCTGGGGAGAATGGACACTGAAGCTTTCTTT. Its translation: CASTRLGRMDTEAFF. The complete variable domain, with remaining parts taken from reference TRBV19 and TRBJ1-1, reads DGGITQSPKYLFRKEGQNVTLSCEQNLNHDAMYWYRQDPGQGLRLIYYSQIVNDFQKGDIAEGYSVSREKKESFPLTVTSAQKNPTAFYLCASTRLGRMDTEAFFGQGTRLTVV.

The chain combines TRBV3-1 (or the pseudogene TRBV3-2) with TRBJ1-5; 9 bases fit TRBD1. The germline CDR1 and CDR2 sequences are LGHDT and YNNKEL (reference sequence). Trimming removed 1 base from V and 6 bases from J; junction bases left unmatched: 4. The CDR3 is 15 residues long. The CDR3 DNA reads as TGTGCCAGCAGCCAAGGGACAGGGGACTTTCAGCCCCAGCATTTT. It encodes CASSQGTGDFQPQHF.

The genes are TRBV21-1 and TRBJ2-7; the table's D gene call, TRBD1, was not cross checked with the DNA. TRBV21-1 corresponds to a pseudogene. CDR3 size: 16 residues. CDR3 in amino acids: CASSKVRTGDIYEQYF. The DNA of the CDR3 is TGTGCCAGCAGCAAAGTCCGGACAGGGGATATCTACGAGCAGTACTTC.

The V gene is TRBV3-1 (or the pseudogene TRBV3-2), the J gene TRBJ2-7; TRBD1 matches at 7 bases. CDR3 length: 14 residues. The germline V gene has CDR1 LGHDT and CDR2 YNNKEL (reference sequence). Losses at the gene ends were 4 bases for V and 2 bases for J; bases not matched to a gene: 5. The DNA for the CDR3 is TGTGCCAGCAGCCGCTGGGACAGTCCCTACGAGCAGTACTTC. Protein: CASSRWDSPYEQYF.

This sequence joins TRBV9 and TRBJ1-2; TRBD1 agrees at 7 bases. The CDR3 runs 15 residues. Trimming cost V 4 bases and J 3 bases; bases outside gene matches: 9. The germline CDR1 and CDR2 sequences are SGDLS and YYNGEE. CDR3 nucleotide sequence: TGTGCCAGCAGCCCCCGCTGGGGGACAGACTATGGCTACACCTTC. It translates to CASSPRWGTDYGYTF. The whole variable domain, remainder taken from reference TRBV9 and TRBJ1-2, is DSGVTQTPKHLITATGQRVTLRCSPRSGDLSVYWYQQSLDQGLQFLIQYYNGEERAKGNILERFSAQQFPDLHSELNLSSLELGDSALYFCASSPRWGTDYGYTFGSGTRLTVV.

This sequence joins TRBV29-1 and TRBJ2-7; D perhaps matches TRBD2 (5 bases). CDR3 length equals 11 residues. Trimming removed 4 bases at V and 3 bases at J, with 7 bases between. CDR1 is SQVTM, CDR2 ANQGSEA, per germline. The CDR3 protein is CSVVSGYEQYF. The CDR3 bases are TGCAGCGTTGTCAGCGGCTACGAGCAGTACTTC.

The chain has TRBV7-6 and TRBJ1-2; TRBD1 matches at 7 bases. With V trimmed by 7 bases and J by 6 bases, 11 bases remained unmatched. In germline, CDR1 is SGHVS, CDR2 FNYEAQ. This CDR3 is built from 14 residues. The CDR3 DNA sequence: TGTGCCAGCACCCCTGAACGACAGGGTGATGGCTACACCTTC. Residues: CASTPERQGDGYTF.

CDR3: CAWNDRGYEKLFF. The CDR3 DNA follows: TGTGCCTGGAACGACAGGGGCTATGAAAAACTGTTTTTT. This sequence joins TRBV30 and TRBJ1-4, with TRBD1 matching over 8 bases. Trimming cost V 4 bases and J 6 bases; bases outside gene matches: 4. This CDR3 has 13 amino acids. CDR1 and CDR2 from the germline V gene are GTSNPN and SVGIG (reference sequence).

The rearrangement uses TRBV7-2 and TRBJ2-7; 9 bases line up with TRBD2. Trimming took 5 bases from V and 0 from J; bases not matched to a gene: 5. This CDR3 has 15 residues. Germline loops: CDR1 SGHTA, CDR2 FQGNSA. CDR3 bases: TGTGCCAGCAGCCTTAGCGGGGGCCGCTCCTACGAGCAGTACTTC. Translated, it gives CASSLSGGRSYEQYF.

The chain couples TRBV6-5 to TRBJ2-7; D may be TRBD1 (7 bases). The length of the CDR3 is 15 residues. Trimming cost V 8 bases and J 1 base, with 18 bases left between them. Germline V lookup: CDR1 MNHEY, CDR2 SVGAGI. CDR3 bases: TGTGCCAGCGGTAACGGGGCAGGGGGGTCCTACGAGCAGTACTTC. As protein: CASGNGAGGSYEQYF.

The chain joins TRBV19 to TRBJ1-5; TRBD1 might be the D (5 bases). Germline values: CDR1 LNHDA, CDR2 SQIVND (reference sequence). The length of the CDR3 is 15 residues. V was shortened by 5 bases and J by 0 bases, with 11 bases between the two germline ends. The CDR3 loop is CASSPDRYSNQPQHF. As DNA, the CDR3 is TGTGCCAGTAGTCCTGACAGATATAGCAATCAGCCCCAGCATTTT.

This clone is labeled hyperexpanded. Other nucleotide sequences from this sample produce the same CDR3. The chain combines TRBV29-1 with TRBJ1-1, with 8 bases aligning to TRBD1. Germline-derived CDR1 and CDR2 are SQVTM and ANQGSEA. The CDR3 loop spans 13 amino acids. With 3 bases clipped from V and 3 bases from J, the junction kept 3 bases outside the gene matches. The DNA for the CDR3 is TGCAGCGTTGACGAGACAGGGGACACTGAAGCTTTCTTT. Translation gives CSVDETGDTEAFF.

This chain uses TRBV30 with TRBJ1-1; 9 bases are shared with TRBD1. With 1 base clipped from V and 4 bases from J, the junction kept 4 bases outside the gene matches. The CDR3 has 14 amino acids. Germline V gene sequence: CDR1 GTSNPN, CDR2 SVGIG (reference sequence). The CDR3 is CAWSGTGEPTEAFF. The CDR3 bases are TGTGCCTGGAGTGGGACAGGGGAGCCCACTGAAGCTTTCTTT.

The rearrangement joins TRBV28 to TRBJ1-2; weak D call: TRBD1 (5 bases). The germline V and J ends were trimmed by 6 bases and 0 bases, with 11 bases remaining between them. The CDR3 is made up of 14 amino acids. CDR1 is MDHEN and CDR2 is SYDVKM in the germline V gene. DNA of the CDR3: TGTGCCAGCAGCTTGTCAGGGTCTAACTATGGCTACACCTTC. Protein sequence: CASSLSGSNYGYTF.

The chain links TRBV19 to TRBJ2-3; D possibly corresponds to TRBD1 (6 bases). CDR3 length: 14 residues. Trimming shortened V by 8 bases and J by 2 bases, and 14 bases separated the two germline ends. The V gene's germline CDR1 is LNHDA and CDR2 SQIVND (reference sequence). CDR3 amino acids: CASWAGDTTDTQYF. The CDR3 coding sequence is TGTGCCAGTTGGGCAGGGGATACCACAGATACGCAGTATTTT.

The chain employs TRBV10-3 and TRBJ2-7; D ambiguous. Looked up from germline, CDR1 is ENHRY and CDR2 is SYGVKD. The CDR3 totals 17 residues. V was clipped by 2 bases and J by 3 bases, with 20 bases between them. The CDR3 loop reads CAISEGVKGIDFYEQYF. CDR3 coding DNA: TGTGCCATCAGTGAGGGGGTAAAGGGTATTGACTTCTACGAGCAGTACTTC.

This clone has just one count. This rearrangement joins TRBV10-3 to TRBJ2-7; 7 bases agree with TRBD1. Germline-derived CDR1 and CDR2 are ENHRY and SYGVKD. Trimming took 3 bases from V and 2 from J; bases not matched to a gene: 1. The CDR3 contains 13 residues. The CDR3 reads CAISDDRAYEQYF. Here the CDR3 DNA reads TGTGCCATCAGTGACGACAGGGCCTACGAGCAGTACTTC.

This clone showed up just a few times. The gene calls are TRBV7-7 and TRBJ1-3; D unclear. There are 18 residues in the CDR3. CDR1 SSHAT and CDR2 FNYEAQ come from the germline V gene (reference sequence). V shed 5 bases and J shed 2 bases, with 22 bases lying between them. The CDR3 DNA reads TGTGCCAGCAGCCAAATGACGCGGCCAGTGTATACTGGAAACACCATATATTTT. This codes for CASSQMTRPVYTGNTIYF.